The rows below give T cell receptor beta chains drawn from one sample of a study of monozygotic twins with inflammatory bowel disease. From the 5' RACE reads, TCRdb lists one entry per CDR3 protein and no DNA. This repertoire includes around 150,000 distinct CDR3 sequences. Material for sequencing was blood. These receptors were obtained from a human donor with ulcerative colitis or Crohn's disease, or a healthy co-twin of an affected twin (not recorded which). The CDR3 runs from the conserved cysteine through the conserved F or W.

CDR3: CATSRELAGVSNEQFF; J: TRBJ2-1; V: TRBV15
CDR3: CASSQDRGYGSYEQYF; J: TRBJ2-7; V: TRBV4-1
CDR3: CASSLARLAGDTGELFF; J: TRBJ2-2; V: TRBV7-9
CDR3: CASSRTGTSGRYTQYF; J: TRBJ2-3; V: TRBV19
CDR3: CASSPPGQATYGYTF; J: TRBJ1-2; V: TRBV2
CDR3: CASSPSGGSYGYTF; J: TRBJ1-2; V: TRBV3-1
CDR3: CASSEGLPHYNPQHF; J: TRBJ1-5; V: TRBV10-3
CDR3: CASSFLGGELFF; J: TRBJ2-2; V: TRBV28
CDR3: CASTPRGEGGRPYGYTF; J: TRBJ1-2; V: TRBV13
CDR3: CASSEAAGSQFF; J: TRBJ2-1; V: TRBV2
CDR3: CASRMTGGPGEQYF; J: TRBJ2-7; V: TRBV7-8
CDR3: CSATPGQGVNTEAFF; J: TRBJ1-1; V: TRBV20-1
CDR3: CASRPGTSEAYEQYF; J: TRBJ2-7; V: TRBV5-1
CDR3: CASTSGRYNEQFF; J: TRBJ2-1; V: TRBV7-2
CDR3: CSVGTLYEQYF; J: TRBJ2-7; V: TRBV29-1
CDR3: CASSQGTSAKSSYEQYF; J: TRBJ2-7; V: TRBV14
CDR3: CARGAQRTSGRADTYNEQFF; J: TRBJ2-1; V: TRBV5-1
CDR3: CASSVTGLNTEAFF; J: TRBJ1-1; V: TRBV5-1
CDR3: CSVDYVAGGNEQFF; J: TRBJ2-1; V: TRBV29-1
CDR3: CASGPPEKGTGGYTF; J: TRBJ1-2; V: TRBV7-3
CDR3: CASGTGKKETQYF; J: TRBJ2-5; V: TRBV27
CDR3: CASSHQWDRGDYNEQFF; J: TRBJ2-1; V: TRBV14
CDR3: CASNPGQWNEKLFF; J: TRBJ1-4; V: TRBV12-3/TRBV12-4
CDR3: CASNTGNYEQYF; J: TRBJ2-7; V: TRBV12-3/TRBV12-4
CDR3: CASSQEGPVSYNEPFF; J: TRBJ2-1; V: TRBV3-1
CDR3: CASSLEDSDQPQHF; J: TRBJ1-5; V: TRBV7-9